This record concerns one TCR beta chain sequence. Its antigen is as yet unknown. PCR used 60 Vbeta primers and 13 Jbeta primers. Here immunoSEQ multiplex PCR was the method, and the copy in TCRdb shows in-frame clones only, minus some. The table includes under 200,000 clones, approximately 85% detected once. These data are taken from a study of cytomegalovirus exposure and HLA in healthy donors. Overall study: Of the donors genotyped, a few hundred in all, 65% to 90% fell in the Caucasian-associated ancestry cluster.

Despite likely unrecorded immune exposures, the donors were nominally healthy at the time of sampling. General study results and limits: Being productive about 90% or about 30% of the time was typical of most TCR beta V segments in an earlier analysis.

Source material: PBMCs. The source is a man in his late teens or twenties in good health and CMV-seropositive.

CDR3 sequence reads: CASSPGQGNNEQYF. In nucleotides, the CDR3 is TGTGCCAGCAGCCCCGGACAGGGTAACAACGAGCAGTACTTC. This chain links TRBV7-2 with TRBJ2-7; 8 positions match TRBD1. The CDR3 runs to 14 residues. V was pared by 5 bases and J by 5 bases, with 8 bases of the junction left unmatched. The germline CDR1 and CDR2 sequences are SGHTA and FQGNSA. Variable domain in full (rest from reference TRBV7-2 and TRBJ2-7): GAGVSQSPSNKVTEKGKDVELRCDPISGHTALYWYRQSLGQGLEFLIYFQGNSAPDKSGLPSDRFSAERTGGSVSTLTIQRTQQEDSAVYLCASSPGQGNNEQYFGPGTRLTVT.